These 17 T cell receptor beta chains came from one sample sequenced in a study of CD8+CD57+ T cells in acquired aplastic anemia. Profiling of TCR beta VDJ combinations and CDR3 sequences used genomic DNA as template. From the reads, TCRdb called clonotypes with MiXCR, one entry per CDR3 protein. The repertoire holds around 170,000 distinct CDR3 sequences, with approximately 46% as singletons. Sample: sorted CD4+, CD8+, or CD8+CD57+ T cells (not recorded which) from PBMCs. These TCRs come from a human donor in good health.

This CDR3 is CASRIGGRRQGSSGANVLTF. CDR3 bases: TGTGCCAGCAGGATAGGGGGGAGGCGACAGGGAAGCTCTGGGGCCAACGTCCTGACTTTC. V is TRBV13 and J is TRBJ2-6; D is possibly TRBD1 (7 bases). Trimming removed 6 bases at V and 0 bases at J, with 24 bases between. This CDR3 is 20 amino acids long. Germline loops: CDR1 PRHDT, CDR2 FYEKMQ (reference sequence).

This clonotype appeared once. An end of the junction differs from the germline gene, which may be a read error. The chain links TRBV28 to TRBJ2-6; D possibly matches TRBD1 or TRBD2 (5 bases each). The CDR3 loop spans 15 amino acids. The V gene's germline CDR1 is MDHEN and CDR2 SYDVKM. CDR3 sequence reads: CASGRQSSFTNVLTF. The CDR3 coding sequence is TGCGCCAGCGGACGACAGAGTTCCTTTACCAACGTCCTGACTTTC.

The V call is TRBV19, the J call TRBJ2-3, with 7 positions matching TRBD1. Germline assignment: CDR1 LNHDA and CDR2 SQIVND (reference sequence). Germline trimming cut 8 bases from V and 4 bases from J; bases unmatched to any gene: 9. The CDR3 has 14 amino acids. The CDR3 nucleotides are TGTGCCAGTCGGGACAGTCAATTGCCAGATACGCAGTATTTT. Translation gives CASRDSQLPDTQYF.

Ten or more counts support this clonotype. One end of the junction is discordant with germline, which a read error may explain. This chain connects TRBV12-3 or TRBV12-4 to TRBJ2-3; 9 nucleotides match TRBD1. CDR3 size: 12 residues. The CDR3 reads CASSLMGQGGNF. For the CDR3, the DNA is TGTGCCAGCAGTTTAATGGGACAGGGCGGCAATTTT.

This clonotype was recorded many times. The V call is TRBV19, the J call TRBJ1-1; 11 bases fit TRBD1. V was pared by 6 bases and J by 6 bases, with 12 bases of the junction left unmatched. The CDR3 runs 16 residues. CDR1 and CDR2 (germline): LNHDA, SQIVND (reference sequence). CDR3 DNA sequence: TGTGCCAGTAGCGGACAGGGGGCTTCTTTTTACGCTGAAGCTTTCTTT. Residues: CASSGQGASFYAEAFF. The entire variable domain, with the rest obtained from reference TRBV19 and TRBJ1-1, is as follows: DGGITQSPKYLFRKEGQNVTLSCEQNLNHDAMYWYRQDPGQGLRLIYYSQIVNDFQKGDIAEGYSVSREKKESFPLTVTSAQKNPTAFYLCASSGQGASFYAEAFFGQGTRLTVV.

This clonotype was counted between two and nine times. The rearrangement joins TRBV28 to TRBJ1-5; a weak D match, TRBD1 (6 bases). This CDR3 has 16 amino acids. V lost 1 base and J lost 2, with 12 bases in between. Germline V lookup: CDR1 MDHEN, CDR2 SYDVKM. In DNA form, the CDR3 reads TGTGCCAGCAGTTTATCTCGGGCAGGGGGCAATCAGCCCCAGCATTTT. Translating it yields CASSLSRAGGNQPQHF.

This clonotype was observed many times. Written as DNA, the CDR3 is TGTGCCAGCAGCCAATCCGAAAATACGCAGTATTTT. This codes for CASSQSENTQYF. The rearrangement uses TRBV3-1 and TRBJ2-3; D remains ambiguous. The CDR3 length is 12 residues. The germline V gene has CDR1 LGHDT and CDR2 YNNKEL (reference sequence). Trimming removed 2 bases from V and 7 bases from J, with 7 bases in between.

This clonotype was found a few times. This chain links TRBV4-1 with TRBJ1-4; D call uncertain. V was shortened by 4 bases and J by 4 bases, with 13 bases between the two germline ends. From germline, CDR1 is MGHRA and CDR2 YSYEKL. The CDR3 runs 15 residues. The DNA of the CDR3 is TGCGCCAGCAGCCCCCGAAGGTTTAGTAATGAAAAACTGTTTTTT. It is translated as CASSPRRFSNEKLFF.

As concerns this clonotype: Germline is not matched at one junction end, which may reflect a read error. The chain carries TRBV7-2 and TRBJ2-5; D uncertain. This CDR3 is built from 13 residues. Germline-derived CDR1 and CDR2 are SGHTA and FQGNSA. The chain's CDR3 is CASSLTRQEAQYF. CDR3 DNA sequence: TGTGCCAGCAGCTTGACGAGGCAAGAGGCCCAGTACTTC.

This chain uses TRBV2 with TRBJ2-1; D not resolved. Germline V gene sequence: CDR1 SNHLY, CDR2 FYNNEI. The V gene lost 7 bases and the J gene lost 6 bases, with 10 bases spanning the gap. This CDR3 has 12 amino acids. CDR3 protein: CASTGPGNEQFF. The CDR3 nucleotides read TGTGCCAGCACAGGTCCGGGCAATGAGCAGTTCTTC.

The chain uses TRBV29-1 and TRBJ2-7, with TRBD2 matching 7 bases. The V segment lost 0 bases and the J segment 3 bases; nucleotides outside the gene matches: 2. The V gene's germline CDR1 is SQVTM and CDR2 ANQGSEA. The CDR3 has 13 residues. The CDR3 sequence is CSVEDGGGYEQYF. The CDR3 nucleotides are TGCAGCGTTGAAGATGGCGGGGGCTACGAGCAGTACTTC.

CDR3 DNA sequence: TGTGCCACCAGTGATTTGCGGACAGGGGGCCAAGAGACCCAGTACTTC. Its translation: CATSDLRTGGQETQYF. This rearrangement joins TRBV24-1 to TRBJ2-5; 10 nucleotides line up with TRBD1. Trimming at V came to 0 bases and at J to 1 base, leaving 1 base not matched to a gene. Germline assignment: CDR1 KGHDR and CDR2 SFDVKD. This CDR3 comprises 16 residues.

This clonotype was counted many times. The gene calls are TRBV20-1 and TRBJ2-7; D possibly corresponds to TRBD2 (6 bases). V shed 2 bases and J shed 7 bases, with 21 bases lying between them. This CDR3 is 15 amino acids long. Germline values: CDR1 DFQATT, CDR2 SNEGSKA (reference sequence). This chain's CDR3 is CSARSGPGTEAEQYF. CDR3 bases: TGCAGTGCTAGATCAGGGCCGGGGACTGAGGCGGAGCAGTACTTC.

In this sample, this clonotype turned up many times. V and J are TRBV19 and TRBJ2-7; the D is unclear. The germline V gene has CDR1 LNHDA and CDR2 SQIVND (reference sequence). The CDR3 consists of 13 residues. Trimming removed 5 bases at V and 3 bases at J, with 11 bases between. CDR3 sequence: CASSRSSVYEQYF. DNA of the CDR3: TGTGCCAGTAGTCGGTCGTCAGTCTACGAGCAGTACTTC.

The V gene is TRBV20-1, the J gene TRBJ1-1, with D possibly matching TRBD1 (5 bases). This CDR3 spans 14 amino acids. CDR1 is DFQATT, CDR2 SNEGSKA, per germline (reference sequence). The V and J ends lost 5 bases and 1 base respectively, with 14 bases between them. CDR3 DNA: TGCAGTGCTCCCGGCAGGGCGGAGAACACTGAAGCTTTCTTT. Its translation: CSAPGRAENTEAFF.

The chain couples TRBV10-1 to TRBJ1-3; D ambiguous. The CDR3 is made up of 13 amino acids. V lost 3 bases and J 4 bases, leaving 7 bases between the germline ends. Germline V gives CDR1 WNHNN, CDR2 SYGVQD (reference sequence). The CDR3 DNA reads as TGCGCCAGCAGTGAATCGCCAGGAAACACCATATATTTT. Translated, it gives CASSESPGNTIYF.

The V and J genes are TRBV6-4 and TRBJ2-1; 8 bases line up with TRBD2. Germline V lookup: CDR1 MRHNA, CDR2 SNTAGT. V gave up 10 bases and J gave up 7 bases; unmatched junction bases: 12. The length of the CDR3 is 14 residues. The CDR3 coding sequence is TGTGCCAACGCCCCTGGGAGCGGGGGAAATGAGCAGTTCTTC. Amino acids: CANAPGSGGNEQFF.